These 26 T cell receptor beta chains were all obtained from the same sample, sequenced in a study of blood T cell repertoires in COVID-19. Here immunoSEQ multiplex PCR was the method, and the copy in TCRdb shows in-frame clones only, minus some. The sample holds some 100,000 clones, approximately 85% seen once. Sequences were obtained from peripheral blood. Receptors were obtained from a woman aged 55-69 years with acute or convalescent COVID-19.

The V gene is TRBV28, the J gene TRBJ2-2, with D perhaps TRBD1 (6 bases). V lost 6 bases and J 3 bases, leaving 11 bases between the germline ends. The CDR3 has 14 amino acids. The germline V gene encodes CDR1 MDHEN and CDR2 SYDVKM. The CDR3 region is CASRAGDYTGELFF. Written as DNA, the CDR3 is TGTGCCAGCAGGGCAGGGGATTACACCGGGGAGCTGTTTTTT.

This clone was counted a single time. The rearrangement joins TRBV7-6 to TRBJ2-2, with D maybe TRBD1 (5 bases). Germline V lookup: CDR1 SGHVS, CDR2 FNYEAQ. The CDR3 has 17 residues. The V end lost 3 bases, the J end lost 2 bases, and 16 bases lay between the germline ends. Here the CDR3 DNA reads TGTGCCAGCAGCTTTTCCCAAGGGGTCTCTAACACCGGGGAGCTGTTTTTT. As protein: CASSFSQGVSNTGELFF. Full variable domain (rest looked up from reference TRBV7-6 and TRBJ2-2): GAGVSQSPRYKVTKRGQDVALRCDPISGHVSLYWYRQALGQGPEFLTYFNYEAQQDKSGLPNDRFSAERPEGSISTLTIQRTEQRDSAMYRCASSFSQGVSNTGELFFGEGSRLTVL.

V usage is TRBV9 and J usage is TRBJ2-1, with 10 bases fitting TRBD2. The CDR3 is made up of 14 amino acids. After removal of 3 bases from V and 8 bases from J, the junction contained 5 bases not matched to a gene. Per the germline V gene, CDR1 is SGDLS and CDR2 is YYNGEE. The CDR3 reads CASSASGRGHEQFF. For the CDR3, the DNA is TGTGCCAGCAGCGCTAGCGGGAGAGGGCATGAGCAGTTCTTC.

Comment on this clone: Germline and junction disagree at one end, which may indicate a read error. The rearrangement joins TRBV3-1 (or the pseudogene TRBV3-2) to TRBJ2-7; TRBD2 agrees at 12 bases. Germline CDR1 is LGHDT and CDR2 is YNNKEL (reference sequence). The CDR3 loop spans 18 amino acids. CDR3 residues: CASSQGLAGGPQVYEQYF. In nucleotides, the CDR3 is TGTGCCAGCAGTCAAGGGCTAGCGGGAGGGCCCCAAGTCTACGAGCAGTACTTC.

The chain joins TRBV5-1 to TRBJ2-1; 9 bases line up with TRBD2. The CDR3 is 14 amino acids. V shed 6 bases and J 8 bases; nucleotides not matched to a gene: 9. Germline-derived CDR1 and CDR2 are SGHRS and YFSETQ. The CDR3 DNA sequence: TGCGCCAGCACCCTAGCGGGATTGGTGGATGAGCAGTTCTTC. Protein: CASTLAGLVDEQFF.

The DNA of the CDR3 is TGTGCCATCAGTGAGTTACAGGGAAGGAATGGCTACACCTTC. This codes for CAISELQGRNGYTF. V is TRBV10-3 and J is TRBJ1-2; weak D call: TRBD1 (6 bases). The CDR3 spans 14 residues. Germline CDR1 and CDR2: ENHRY and SYGVKD. Trimming stripped 1 base from V and 6 bases from J, with 12 bases between.

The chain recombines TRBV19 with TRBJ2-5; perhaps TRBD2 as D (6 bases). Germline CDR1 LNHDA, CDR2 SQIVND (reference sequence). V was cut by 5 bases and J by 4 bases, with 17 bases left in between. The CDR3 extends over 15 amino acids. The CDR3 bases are TGTGCCAGTAGTCCCTTATCGGGAGCGGTAGAGACCCAGTACTTC. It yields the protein CASSPLSGAVETQYF.

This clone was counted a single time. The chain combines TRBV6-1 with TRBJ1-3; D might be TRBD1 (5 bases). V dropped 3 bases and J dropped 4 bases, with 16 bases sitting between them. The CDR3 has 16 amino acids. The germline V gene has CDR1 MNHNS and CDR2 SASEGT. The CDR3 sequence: CASSEGTGVSGNTIYF. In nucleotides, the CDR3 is TGTGCCAGCAGTGAGGGGACTGGGGTGTCCGGAAACACCATATATTTT.

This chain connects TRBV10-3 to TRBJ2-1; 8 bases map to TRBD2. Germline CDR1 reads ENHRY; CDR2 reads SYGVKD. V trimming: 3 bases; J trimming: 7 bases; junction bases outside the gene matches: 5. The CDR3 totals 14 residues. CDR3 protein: CAISDSGRGNEQFF. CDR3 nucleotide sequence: TGTGCCATCAGTGACAGCGGGAGAGGGAATGAGCAGTTCTTC.

CDR3 nucleotides: TGTGCCAGCAGTGAAGGGACACCCCATGGCTACACCTTC. Protein: CASSEGTPHGYTF. The V and J genes are TRBV6-1 and TRBJ1-2; the D gene is possibly TRBD1 (5 bases). V shed 1 base and J shed 6 bases, with 9 bases lying between them. The germline V gene has CDR1 MNHNS and CDR2 SASEGT. The CDR3 length is 13 residues.

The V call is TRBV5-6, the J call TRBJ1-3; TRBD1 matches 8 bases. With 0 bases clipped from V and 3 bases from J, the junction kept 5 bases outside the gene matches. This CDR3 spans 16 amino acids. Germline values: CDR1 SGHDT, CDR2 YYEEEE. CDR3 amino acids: CASSLVGTGFGNTIYF. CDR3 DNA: TGTGCCAGCAGCTTGGTTGGGACAGGATTTGGAAACACCATATATTTT. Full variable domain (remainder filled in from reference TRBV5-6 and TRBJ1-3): DAGVTQSPTHLIKTRGQQVTLRCSPKSGHDTVSWYQQALGQGPQFIFQYYEEEERQRGNFPDRFSGHQFPNYSSELNVNALLLGDSALYLCASSLVGTGFGNTIYFGEGSWLTVV.

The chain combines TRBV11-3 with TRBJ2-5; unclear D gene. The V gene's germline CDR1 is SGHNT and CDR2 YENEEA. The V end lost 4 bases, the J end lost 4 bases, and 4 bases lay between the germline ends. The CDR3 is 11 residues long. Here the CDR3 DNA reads TGTGCCAGCAGCTATCTAGAGACCCAGTACTTC. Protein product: CASSYLETQYF.

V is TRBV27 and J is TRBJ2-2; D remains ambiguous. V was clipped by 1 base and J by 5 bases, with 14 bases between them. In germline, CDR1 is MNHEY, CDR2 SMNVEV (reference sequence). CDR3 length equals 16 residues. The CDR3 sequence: CASSLFGQVPTGELFF. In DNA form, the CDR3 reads TGTGCCAGCAGTTTATTTGGGCAAGTCCCAACCGGGGAGCTGTTTTTT.

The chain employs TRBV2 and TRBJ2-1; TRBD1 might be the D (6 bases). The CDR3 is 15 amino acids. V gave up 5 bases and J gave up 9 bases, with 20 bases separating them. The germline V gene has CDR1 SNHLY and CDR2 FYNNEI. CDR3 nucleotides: TGTGCCAGCAGTAGACAGGCCACTACTTGGGGTGAGCAGTTCTTC. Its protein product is CASSRQATTWGEQFF.

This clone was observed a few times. The DNA of the CDR3 is TGCGCCAGCAGCTTGGCCGGGGCTAGCGGATTCAATGAGCAGTTCTTC. It yields the protein CASSLAGASGFNEQFF. The chain links TRBV5-1 to TRBJ2-1; 7 nucleotides match TRBD2. From germline, CDR1 is SGHRS and CDR2 YFSETQ. The ends lost 0 bases at V and 6 bases at J; junction bases unmatched: 9. This CDR3 region has 16 residues.

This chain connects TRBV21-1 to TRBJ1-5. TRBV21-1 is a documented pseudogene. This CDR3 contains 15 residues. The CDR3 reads CASTLRGTSNQPQHF. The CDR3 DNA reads TGTGCCAGCACCCTGCGGGGGACCAGCAATCAGCCCCAGCATTTT.

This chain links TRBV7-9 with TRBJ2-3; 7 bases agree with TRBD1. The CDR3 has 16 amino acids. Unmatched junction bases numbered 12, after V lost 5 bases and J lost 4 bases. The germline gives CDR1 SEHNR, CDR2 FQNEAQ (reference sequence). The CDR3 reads CASSPRQGRSPDTQYF. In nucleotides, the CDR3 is TGTGCCAGCAGCCCCCGACAGGGTCGGTCACCAGATACGCAGTATTTT.

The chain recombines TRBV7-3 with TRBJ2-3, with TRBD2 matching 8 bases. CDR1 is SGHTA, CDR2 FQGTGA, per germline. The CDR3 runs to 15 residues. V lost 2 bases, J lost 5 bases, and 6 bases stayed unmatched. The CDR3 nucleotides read TGTGCCAGCAGCTTAGGTCTAGCGGGTGTAGATACGCAGTATTTT. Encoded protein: CASSLGLAGVDTQYF.

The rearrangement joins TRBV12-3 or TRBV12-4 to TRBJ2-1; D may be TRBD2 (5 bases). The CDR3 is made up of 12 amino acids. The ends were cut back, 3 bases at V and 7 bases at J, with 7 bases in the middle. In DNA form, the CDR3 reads TGTGCCAGCAGTTTTTGGGAGAATGAGCAGTTCTTC. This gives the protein CASSFWENEQFF.

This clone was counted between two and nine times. The CDR3 nucleotides read TGTGCCAGCAGCTTGGAGGGGGCCGCCCACTATGGCTACACCTTC. Translating gives CASSLEGAAHYGYTF. The rearrangement links TRBV5-5 to TRBJ1-2; TRBD1 agrees at 7 bases. V shed 0 bases and J 3 bases; nucleotides not matched to a gene: 5. The germline gives CDR1 SGHKS, CDR2 YYEKEE (reference sequence). The CDR3 consists of 15 residues.

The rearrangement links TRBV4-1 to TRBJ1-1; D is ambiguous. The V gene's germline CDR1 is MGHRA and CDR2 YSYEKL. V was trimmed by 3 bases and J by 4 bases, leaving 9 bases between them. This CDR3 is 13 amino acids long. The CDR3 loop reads CASSQEVATEAFF. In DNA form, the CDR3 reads TGCGCCAGCAGCCAGGAGGTGGCCACTGAAGCTTTCTTT.

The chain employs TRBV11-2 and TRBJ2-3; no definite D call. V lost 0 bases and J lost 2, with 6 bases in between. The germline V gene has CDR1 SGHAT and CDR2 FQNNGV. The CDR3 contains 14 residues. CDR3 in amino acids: CASSLEPITDTQYF. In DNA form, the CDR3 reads TGTGCCAGCAGCTTAGAACCTATCACAGATACGCAGTATTTT.

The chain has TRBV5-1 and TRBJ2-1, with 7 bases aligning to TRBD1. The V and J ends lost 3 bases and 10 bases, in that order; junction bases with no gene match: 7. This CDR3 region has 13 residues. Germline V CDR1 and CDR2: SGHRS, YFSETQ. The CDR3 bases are TGCGCCAGCAGCTCCCCGACAGGGTACGAGCAGTTCTTC. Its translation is CASSSPTGYEQFF.

The CDR3 region is CASSVSGDSNQPQHF. CDR3 coding DNA: TGTGCCAGCAGCGTCTCAGGGGATAGCAATCAGCCCCAGCATTTT. The chain uses TRBV9 and TRBJ1-5; possible D gene TRBD1, 6 bases. V lost 2 bases and J 0 bases, leaving 9 bases between the germline ends. CDR1 SGDLS and CDR2 YYNGEE come from the germline V gene. The CDR3 is made up of 15 amino acids.

CDR3 DNA: TGTGCCAGCAGCGAGCCGGGGTGGGACTCTGGAAACACCATATATTTT. Its protein product is CASSEPGWDSGNTIYF. This chain links TRBV5-5 with TRBJ1-3; D gene uncertain. The V end lost 4 bases, the J end lost 0 bases, and 14 bases lay between the germline ends. CDR3 length: 16 residues. Germline CDR1 and CDR2: SGHKS and YYEKEE (reference sequence).

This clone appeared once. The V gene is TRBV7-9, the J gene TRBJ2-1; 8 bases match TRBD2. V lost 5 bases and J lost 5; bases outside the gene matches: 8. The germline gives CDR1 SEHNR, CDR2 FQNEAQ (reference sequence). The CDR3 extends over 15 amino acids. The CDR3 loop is CASSLSGRENNEQFF. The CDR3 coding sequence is TGTGCCAGCAGCCTAAGCGGGAGAGAGAACAATGAGCAGTTCTTC.